The next 30 T cell receptor beta chains were all read from a single sample in a study of response to subunit inactivated influenza vaccine. TCRdb passed the RT-PCR reads through MiXCR, listing each CDR3 protein once. This sample yields about 570,000 distinct CDR3 sequences, of which approximately 10% are seen a single time; 8% to 13% belongs to the top ten. These data also featured in a second study, about T cells expressing NK-cell markers. Per that study: What made the TCR beta cDNA was 5'RACE template switching with UMIs.

The sequencing used PBMCs from blood, collected on the day of vaccination. All receptors come from a man aged 50 or older who received an inactivated influenza vaccine.

The CDR3 DNA follows: TGCGCCAGCAGCTTGGGAGGGCCCGAAGAGACCCAGTACTTC. It codes for CASSLGGPEETQYF. This chain links TRBV5-1 with TRBJ2-5; D is possibly TRBD2 (5 bases). Trimming stripped 0 bases from V and 3 bases from J, with 9 bases between. The CDR3 sequence is 14 residues long. Germline assignment: CDR1 SGHRS and CDR2 YFSETQ. Using reference TRBV5-1 and TRBJ2-5 for the parts outside the CDR3, the full variable domain is KAGVTQTPRYLIKTRGQQVTLSCSPISGHRSVSWYQQTPGQGLQFLFEYFSETQRNKGNFPGRFSGRQFSNSRSEMNVSTLELGDSALYLCASSLGGPEETQYFGPGTRLLVL.

This clonotype has at least ten counts. V usage is TRBV5-6 and J usage is TRBJ2-7; D may be TRBD2 (5 bases). Per germline, CDR1 SGHDT and CDR2 YYEEEE. CDR3 size: 13 residues. V gave up 4 bases and J gave up 1 base, with 9 bases separating them. CDR3 loop: CASSSGRSYEQYF. CDR3 sequence (DNA): TGTGCCAGCAGCAGCGGAAGATCCTACGAGCAGTACTTC.

The gene calls are TRBV14 and TRBJ2-3; D is undetermined. The CDR3 totals 14 residues. V dropped 4 bases and J dropped 2 bases, with 10 bases sitting between them. The germline gives CDR1 SGHDN, CDR2 FVKESK. The DNA for the CDR3 is TGTGCCAGCAGCCTCTACGTCCCCACAGATACGCAGTATTTT. It translates to CASSLYVPTDTQYF.

The sample holds a few counts of this clonotype. The J gene is TRBJ2-2, the V gene TRBV19, with a possible D match to TRBD1 (5 bases). The CDR3 runs 13 residues. V was clipped by 5 bases and J by 4 bases, with 8 bases between them. Germline V CDR1 and CDR2: LNHDA, SQIVND (reference sequence). The CDR3 nucleotides are TGTGCCAGTAGTCGACAGTTCACCGGGGAGCTGTTTTTT. Protein product: CASSRQFTGELFF.

This clonotype was seen a handful of times. This chain joins TRBV28 and TRBJ2-6, with unresolved D. This CDR3 is 12 amino acids long. Germline values: CDR1 MDHEN, CDR2 SYDVKM. Trimming stripped 10 bases from V and 0 bases from J, with 4 bases between. The CDR3: CATFSGANVLTF. CDR3 sequence (DNA): TGTGCCACCTTCTCTGGGGCCAACGTCCTGACTTTC.

This rearrangement joins TRBV6-2 or TRBV6-3 to TRBJ2-3; no clear D gene. CDR1 and CDR2 from the germline V gene are MNHEY and SVGEGT. Trimming removed 0 bases at V and 9 bases at J, with 10 bases between. There are 13 residues in the CDR3. The CDR3 here is CASSYSLRLTQYF. In nucleotides, the CDR3 is TGTGCCAGCAGTTACTCTCTGAGATTAACGCAGTATTTT.

This clonotype appeared a few times. CDR3 nucleotides: TGCGCCAGCAGCCCGGGACCGCAAAATGGGAACACCGGGGAGCTGTTTTTT. Translating it yields CASSPGPQNGNTGELFF. The genes are TRBV5-1 and TRBJ2-2; possibly TRBD1 or TRBD2 for D (5 bases each). CDR1 and CDR2 (germline): SGHRS, YFSETQ. V lost 4 bases and J lost 1, with 17 bases in between. The CDR3 contains 17 residues.

This clonotype has more than one count but fewer than ten. V usage is TRBV4-2 and J usage is TRBJ2-3, with 8 positions matching TRBD2. Germline lookup yields CDR1 LGHNA and CDR2 YNFKEQ. V lost 5 bases to trimming and J lost 2 bases; unmatched junction nucleotides: 6. CDR3 length equals 15 residues. CDR3 protein: CASSSQRGSTDTQYF. Here the CDR3 DNA reads TGTGCCAGCAGCTCCCAGCGGGGGTCCACAGATACGCAGTATTTT.

V gene TRBV7-2 combines with J gene TRBJ1-1, with D hard to call. The CDR3 loop spans 14 amino acids. The V end was cut by 4 bases, the J end by 4 bases, with 13 bases between. Germline-derived CDR1 and CDR2 are SGHTA and FQGNSA. CDR3 DNA: TGTGCCAGCAGCTCAAGGGCCGGGTTCACTGAAGCTTTCTTT. Encoded protein: CASSSRAGFTEAFF.

This clonotype was detected a few times. V usage is TRBV6-2 or TRBV6-3 and J usage is TRBJ1-1; D is uncertain. The germline V gene has CDR1 MNHEY and CDR2 SVGEGT. V dropped 2 bases and J dropped 10 bases, with 17 bases sitting between them. The CDR3 is made up of 14 amino acids. The CDR3 sequence is CASSYAGLAASAFF. The CDR3 DNA reads TGTGCCAGCAGTTACGCGGGGTTGGCAGCCTCAGCTTTCTTT.

This sequence joins TRBV20-1 and TRBJ1-2; D may be TRBD1 (5 bases). CDR1 is DFQATT and CDR2 is SNEGSKA in the germline V gene (reference sequence). The CDR3 is 13 residues long. V shed 2 bases and J shed 5 bases, with 12 bases lying between them. In DNA, the CDR3 is TGCAGTGCTAGATCCTCCGGGGGTTATGGCTACACCTTC. It yields the protein CSARSSGGYGYTF.

The chain has TRBV10-3 and TRBJ2-3; TRBD1 matches 8 bases. This CDR3 is 17 amino acids long. Germline CDR1 reads ENHRY; CDR2 reads SYGVKD. DNA for the CDR3: TGTGGGACCGGGACAGGAGTTGCGTACGGGACCACAGATACGCAGTATTTT. It is translated as CGTGTGVAYGTTDTQYF.

This rearrangement joins TRBV29-1 to TRBJ2-7, with TRBD2 as a possible D gene (6 bases). Germline CDR1 reads SQVTM; CDR2 reads ANQGSEA. The CDR3 has 14 amino acids. Trimming pared 5 bases from V and 0 bases from J, leaving 14 bases between. The CDR3 protein is CSVWGGVGSYEQYF. The CDR3 bases are TGCAGCGTTTGGGGCGGGGTGGGCTCCTACGAGCAGTACTTC.

This clonotype was counted a few times. This chain links TRBV4-2 with TRBJ2-1, with D tentatively TRBD2 (6 bases). The CDR3 runs 16 residues. Trimming stripped 4 bases from V and 8 bases from J, with 21 bases between. CDR1 is LGHNA and CDR2 is YNFKEQ in the germline V gene. The CDR3 is CASSLEAGSGLYEQFF. The CDR3 DNA sequence: TGTGCCAGCAGCCTCGAGGCGGGTAGCGGCCTTTATGAGCAGTTCTTC.

This clonotype was counted between two and nine times. The chain uses TRBV7-2 and TRBJ1-2; D might be TRBD1 (5 bases). This CDR3 has 14 amino acids. Per germline, CDR1 SGHTA and CDR2 FQGNSA. Deletions cut 6 bases from V and 1 base from J, with 12 bases between. The CDR3: CASRRDGINYGYTF. CDR3 DNA: TGTGCCAGCAGGAGGGACGGCATTAACTATGGCTACACCTTC. The full variable domain, with the rest looked up from reference TRBV7-2 and TRBJ1-2, is GAGVSQSPSNKVTEKGKDVELRCDPISGHTALYWYRQSLGQGLEFLIYFQGNSAPDKSGLPSDRFSAERTGGSVSTLTIQRTQQEDSAVYLCASRRDGINYGYTFGSGTRLTVV.

The chain links TRBV28 to TRBJ2-5; 7 bases agree with TRBD1. The length of the CDR3 is 16 residues. V was pared by 0 bases and J by 4 bases, with 8 bases of the junction left unmatched. Germline V gene lookup returns CDR1 MDHEN and CDR2 SYDVKM. The CDR3 reads CASSLWVGGEPETQYF. The CDR3 bases are TGTGCCAGCAGTTTATGGGTAGGGGGCGAGCCAGAGACCCAGTACTTC.

This clonotype was detected a few times. The V and J genes are TRBV12-3 or TRBV12-4 and TRBJ2-5; TRBD2 might be the D (7 bases). This CDR3 contains 14 residues. Trimming took off 3 bases at V and 1 base at J, with 9 bases between the two ends. The CDR3: CASSFGGPQETQYF. The CDR3 DNA reads TGTGCCAGCAGTTTCGGGGGGCCCCAAGAGACCCAGTACTTC.

This clonotype has a handful of counts. The chain joins TRBV9 to TRBJ1-1, with D unresolved. The germline CDR1 and CDR2 sequences are SGDLS and YYNGEE. Trimming pared 3 bases from V and 7 bases from J, leaving 13 bases between. The CDR3 contains 13 residues. The DNA of the CDR3 is TGTGCCAGCAGCGGTGTCAGTTTGGGTGAAGCTTTCTTT. Translation gives CASSGVSLGEAFF.

The rearrangement uses TRBV7-2 and TRBJ1-2; TRBD1 might be the D (5 bases). The CDR3 consists of 16 residues. The V end was cut by 3 bases, the J end by 4 bases, with 18 bases between. Germline CDR1 SGHTA, CDR2 FQGNSA. The DNA for the CDR3 is TGTGCCAGCAGCTTTTCGAATAAGGGGATGAGCTATGGCTACACCTTC. The encoded protein is CASSFSNKGMSYGYTF.

The chain is built from TRBV27 and TRBJ2-1, with TRBD2 identical over 11 bases. The V segment lost 3 bases and the J segment 9 bases; nucleotides outside the gene matches: 4. The CDR3 totals 14 residues. CDR1 and CDR2 from the germline V gene are MNHEY and SMNVEV (reference sequence). This chain's CDR3 is CASSFLAGGGEQFF. CDR3 bases: TGTGCCAGCAGTTTTCTAGCGGGAGGAGGTGAGCAGTTCTTC.

V and J are TRBV20-1 and TRBJ2-1, with 9 bases identical to TRBD2. The CDR3 consists of 11 residues. The V and J ends lost 6 bases and 12 bases, in that order; junction bases with no gene match: 6. Germline values: CDR1 DFQATT, CDR2 SNEGSKA (reference sequence). CDR3 residues: CSAATSGLQFF. CDR3 bases: TGCAGTGCGGCAACTAGCGGGTTGCAGTTCTTC.

Written as DNA, the CDR3 is TGTGCCAGCACCCAACCCCGGTCGATCAGCCCGAACACTGAAGCTTTCTTT. Protein product: CASTQPRSISPNTEAFF. The V call is TRBV7-8, the J call TRBJ1-1, with D unclear. Germline CDR1 is SGHVS and CDR2 is FQNEAQ. The CDR3 has 17 residues. V lost 7 bases to trimming and J lost 1 base, with 22 bases between them. The complete variable domain, with remaining parts taken from reference TRBV7-8 and TRBJ1-1, reads GAGVSQSPRYKVAKRGQDVALRCDPISGHVSLFWYQQALGQGPEFLTYFQNEAQLDKSGLPSDRFFAERPEGSVSTLKIQRTQQEDSAVYLCASTQPRSISPNTEAFFGQGTRLTVV.

This clonotype was counted only a few times. The chain combines TRBV11-2 with TRBJ2-2; TRBD2 matches 13 bases. CDR1 is SGHAT and CDR2 is FQNNGV in the germline V gene. The CDR3 sequence is 16 residues long. The V gene end was trimmed by 2 bases and the J gene end by 7 bases; junction bases not matched to a gene: 4. The CDR3 is CASSLSGTSGNGELFF. DNA for the CDR3: TGTGCCAGCAGCTTATCCGGGACTAGCGGGAACGGGGAGCTGTTTTTT. Together with reference TRBV11-2 and TRBJ2-2, the CDR3 gives the full variable domain: EAGVAQSPRYKIIEKRQSVAFWCNPISGHATLYWYQQILGQGPKLLIQFQNNGVVDDSQLPKDRFSAERLKGVDSTLKIQPAKLEDSAVYLCASSLSGTSGNGELFFGEGSRLTVL.

The chain recombines TRBV2 with TRBJ2-5, with D tentatively TRBD2 (5 bases). The germline V gene encodes CDR1 SNHLY and CDR2 FYNNEI. The CDR3 loop spans 13 amino acids. Trimming took 6 bases from V and 4 from J, leaving 12 bases between them. This CDR3 reads CASSHRDPETQYF. The CDR3 nucleotides are TGTGCCAGCAGCCACCGGGATCCAGAGACCCAGTACTTC.

The table lists this clonotype with a few counts. The chain has TRBV12-3 or TRBV12-4 and TRBJ2-1, with D perhaps matching TRBD2 (5 bases). V dropped 0 bases and J dropped 3 bases, with 12 bases sitting between them. This CDR3 is built from 16 residues. This CDR3 reads CASSLASGVLYNEQFF. The CDR3 DNA reads TGTGCCAGCAGTTTAGCCTCCGGGGTACTCTACAATGAGCAGTTCTTC.

A few counts support this clonotype. The chain carries TRBV7-8 and TRBJ2-2, with D possibly being TRBD1 (5 bases). The CDR3 contains 17 residues. The V gene lost 0 bases and the J gene lost 1 base, with 12 bases spanning the gap. CDR1 and CDR2 (germline): SGHVS, FQNEAQ. The CDR3 DNA sequence: TGTGCCAGCAGCTTAGCCTTTAGGACAATGAACACCGGGGAGCTGTTTTTT. It specifies CASSLAFRTMNTGELFF.

The rearrangement joins TRBV5-1 to TRBJ1-2; D call uncertain. This CDR3 is 13 amino acids long. The germline V gene has CDR1 SGHRS and CDR2 YFSETQ. V was clipped by 4 bases and J by 5 bases, with 12 bases between them. CDR3 DNA sequence: TGCGCCAGCAGCCGAATCGATTCTTATGGCTACACCTTC. Its protein product is CASSRIDSYGYTF.

Many counts were recorded for this clonotype. The chain carries TRBV12-3 or TRBV12-4 and TRBJ2-5, with a possible D match to TRBD1 (6 bases). V dropped 2 bases and J dropped 3 bases, with 13 bases sitting between them. The CDR3 length is 15 residues. This CDR3 is CASSLWGPKEETQYF. In DNA form, the CDR3 reads TGTGCCAGCAGTTTATGGGGGCCTAAGGAAGAGACCCAGTACTTC.

The rearrangement uses TRBV14 and TRBJ1-1; D ambiguous. This CDR3 region has 13 residues. Per germline, CDR1 SGHDN and CDR2 FVKESK. Trimming took off 4 bases at V and 11 bases at J, with 17 bases between the two ends. CDR3 nucleotides: TGTGCCAGCAGCCTAGAGGTGGCCCTTTTCGCTTTCTTT. Amino acids: CASSLEVALFAFF.

V usage is TRBV7-2 and J usage is TRBJ2-7; weak D call: TRBD1 (6 bases). Per the germline V gene, CDR1 is SGHTA and CDR2 is FQGNSA. The V gene lost 2 bases and the J gene lost 2 bases, with 7 bases spanning the gap. This CDR3 contains 13 residues. CDR3 amino acids: CASSLHRAYEQYF. CDR3 DNA: TGTGCCAGCAGCTTACACAGGGCCTACGAGCAGTACTTC.